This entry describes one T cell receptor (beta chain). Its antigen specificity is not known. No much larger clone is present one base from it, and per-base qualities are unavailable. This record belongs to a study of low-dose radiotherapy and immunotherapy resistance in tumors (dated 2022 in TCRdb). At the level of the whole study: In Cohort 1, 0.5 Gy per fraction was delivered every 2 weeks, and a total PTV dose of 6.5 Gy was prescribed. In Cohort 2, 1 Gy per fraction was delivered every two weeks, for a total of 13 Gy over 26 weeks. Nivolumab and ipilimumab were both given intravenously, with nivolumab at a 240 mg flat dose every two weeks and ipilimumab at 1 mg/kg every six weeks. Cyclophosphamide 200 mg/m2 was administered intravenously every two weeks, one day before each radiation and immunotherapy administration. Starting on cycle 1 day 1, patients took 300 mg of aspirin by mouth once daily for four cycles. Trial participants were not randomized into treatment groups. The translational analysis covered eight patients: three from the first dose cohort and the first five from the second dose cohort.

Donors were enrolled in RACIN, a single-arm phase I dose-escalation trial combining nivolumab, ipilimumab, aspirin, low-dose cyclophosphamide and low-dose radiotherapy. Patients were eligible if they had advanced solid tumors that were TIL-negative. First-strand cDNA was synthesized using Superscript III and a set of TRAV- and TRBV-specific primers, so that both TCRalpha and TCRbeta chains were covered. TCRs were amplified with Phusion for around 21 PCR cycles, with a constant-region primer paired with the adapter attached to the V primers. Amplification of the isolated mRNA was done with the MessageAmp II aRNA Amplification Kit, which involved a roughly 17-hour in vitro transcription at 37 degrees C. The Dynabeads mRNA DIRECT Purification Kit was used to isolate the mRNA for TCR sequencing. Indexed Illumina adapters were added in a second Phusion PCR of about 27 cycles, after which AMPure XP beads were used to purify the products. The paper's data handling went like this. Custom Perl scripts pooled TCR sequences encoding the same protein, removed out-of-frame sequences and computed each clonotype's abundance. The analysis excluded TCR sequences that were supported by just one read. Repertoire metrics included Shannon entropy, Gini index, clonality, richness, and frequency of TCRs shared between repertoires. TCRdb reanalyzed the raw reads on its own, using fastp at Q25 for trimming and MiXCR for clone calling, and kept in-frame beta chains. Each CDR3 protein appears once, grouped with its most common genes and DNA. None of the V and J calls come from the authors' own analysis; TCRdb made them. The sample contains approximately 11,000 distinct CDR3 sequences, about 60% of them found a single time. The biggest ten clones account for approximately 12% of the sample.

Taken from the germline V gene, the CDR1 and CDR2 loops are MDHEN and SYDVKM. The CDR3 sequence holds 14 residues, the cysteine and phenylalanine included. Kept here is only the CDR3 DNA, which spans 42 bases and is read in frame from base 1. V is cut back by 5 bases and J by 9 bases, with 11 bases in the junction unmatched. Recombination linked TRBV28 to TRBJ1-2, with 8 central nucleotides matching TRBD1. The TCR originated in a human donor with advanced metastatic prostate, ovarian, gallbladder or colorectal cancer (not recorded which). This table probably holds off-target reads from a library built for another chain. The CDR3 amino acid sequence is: CASSGGQGFSSYTF. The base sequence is TGTGCCAGCAGTGGCGGACAGGGATTTAGTAGCTACACCTTC.